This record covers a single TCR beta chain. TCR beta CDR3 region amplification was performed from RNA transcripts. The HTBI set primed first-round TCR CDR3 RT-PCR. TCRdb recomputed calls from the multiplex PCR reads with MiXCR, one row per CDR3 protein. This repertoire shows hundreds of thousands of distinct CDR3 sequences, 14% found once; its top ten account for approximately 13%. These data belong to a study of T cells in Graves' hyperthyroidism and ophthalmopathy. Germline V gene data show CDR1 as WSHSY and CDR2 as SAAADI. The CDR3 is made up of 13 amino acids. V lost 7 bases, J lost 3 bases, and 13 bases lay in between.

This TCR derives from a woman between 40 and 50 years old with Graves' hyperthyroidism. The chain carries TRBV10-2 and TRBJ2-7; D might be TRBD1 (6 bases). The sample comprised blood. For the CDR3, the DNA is TGCGCCAGCAAGGGACAAGTGCACTACGAGCAGTACTTC. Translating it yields CASKGQVHYEQYF.